One and the same sample provided the 11 T cell receptor beta chains below, sequenced in a study of tumor-infiltrating lymphocytes in primary liver carcinoma. Total RNA amounting to about 520 ng was the source from which TCR beta cDNA was made with a constant-region primer. Construction of TCR beta libraries relied on three successive nested multiplex PCR rounds employing slightly modified ARM-PCR. TRBV1-TRBV30 forward primers paired with a C-beta reverse primer were used in the first two PCR rounds, which ran about 11 cycles each. MiXCR, applied by TCRdb to the multiplex PCR reads, yields one record per CDR3 protein. This sample has around 170,000 distinct CDR3 sequences; over 50% occur once, and the top ten carry approximately 70%. Out of unsorted whole blood came the blood RNA, and germline DNA was extracted as well. Sequencing was done on a sample of peripheral blood. Every receptor here comes from a man aged 40-50 years with primary liver carcinoma and hepatitis B virus infection.

A note on this clonotype: This may be a read error: a much more frequent sequence differs by one nucleotide. V gene TRBV29-1 combines with J gene TRBJ2-1, with a tentative D call TRBD1 (6 bases). The CDR3 consists of 12 residues. Per germline, CDR1 SQVTM and CDR2 ANQGSEA. CDR3 nucleotide sequence: TGCTGCGTTGGAGGACAGTACAATGAGCAGTTCTTC. Translating it yields CCVGGQYNEQFF.

This chain connects TRBV21-1 to TRBJ2-7; TRBD1 is the table's D call, not checked against the DNA. TRBV21-1 corresponds to a pseudogene. This CDR3 region has 15 residues. The CDR3 coding sequence is TGTGCCAGCAGCAAGGAAAGGGGAGCCTTCTACAAGCAGTACTTC. It is translated as CASSKERGAFYKQYF.

CDR3 protein: CASSQQAHTGYEQYF. DNA of the CDR3: TGTGCCAGCAGCCAGCAGGCTCATACAGGGTATGAGCAGTACTTC. V is TRBV4-2 and J is TRBJ2-7; TRBD1 might be the D (6 bases). The CDR3 runs 15 residues. Trimming shortened V by 3 bases and J by 7 bases, and 19 bases separated the two germline ends. In germline, CDR1 is LGHNA, CDR2 YNFKEQ.

The rearrangement links TRBV11-2 to TRBJ2-3, with 7 bases aligning to TRBD2. V shed 5 bases, J shed 5 bases, and the junction held 19 bases outside the gene matches. Looked up from germline, CDR1 is SGHAT and CDR2 is FQNNGV. The CDR3 has 18 amino acids. CDR3: CASSPRVGGSGLVDTQYF. The DNA of the CDR3 is TGTGCCAGCAGCCCCCGCGTGGGCGGGAGTGGATTAGTAGATACGCAGTATTTT.

Note on this clonotype: This may come from a read error, since a much larger clone is one base off. The CDR3 is CSVEEGSVRANEQFF. CDR3 coding DNA: TGCAGCGTTGAAGAGGGTAGCGTGAGGGCCAATGAGCAGTTCTTC. The chain carries TRBV29-1 and TRBJ2-1; D might be TRBD2 (5 bases). The germline V gene has CDR1 SQVTM and CDR2 ANQGSEA. Between the trimmed V and J ends, which lost 0 bases and 6 bases, there was a span of 15 bases. This CDR3 is 15 amino acids long.

Of note for this clonotype: A much larger clone sits a single nucleotide away, making a read error possible. J is TRBJ2-7 and V is TRBV29-1, with 11 positions matching TRBD1. CDR3 length: 16 amino acids. The V segment lost 4 bases and the J segment 2 bases; nucleotides outside the gene matches: 10. Per the germline V gene, CDR1 is SQVTM and CDR2 is ANQGSEA. The CDR3 sequence: CSVGTGGTYPTYEQYF. The CDR3 bases are TGCAGCGTTGGGACAGGGGGCACTTATCCCACCTACGAGCAGTACTTC.

CDR3 sequence (DNA): TGTGCCAGCAGCTTAGGAGGGGCCGAGGGTGGAAAGACCCAGTACTTC. Its protein is CASSLGGAEGGKTQYF. The genes are TRBV7-9 and TRBJ2-5, with D perhaps being TRBD1 or TRBD2 (5 bases each). The CDR3 is made up of 16 amino acids. The V and J ends lost 1 base and 6 bases respectively, with 18 bases between them. CDR1 is SEHNR, CDR2 FQNEAQ, per germline (reference sequence).

This clonotype was seen a few times. A much larger clonotype is one base distant, so this may be a read error. The gene calls are TRBV11-1 and TRBJ2-1, with D uncertain. Trimming took off 1 base at V and 6 bases at J, with 4 bases between the two ends. The germline V gene encodes CDR1 SGHAT and CDR2 FQDESV (reference sequence). This CDR3 region has 12 residues. Here the CDR3 DNA reads TGTGCCAGCAGCTTAGTCCGCAATGAGCAGTTCTTC. Protein: CASSLVRNEQFF.

On this clonotype: A read error may explain this, as a much larger clone is one base away. V is TRBV29-1 and J is TRBJ2-3; TRBD1 matches 7 bases. The J call may be wrong; the DNA end is better matched by TRBJ1-5. Germline values: CDR1 SQVTM, CDR2 ANQGSEA. This CDR3 has 13 amino acids. The CDR3 loop reads CSVERPPGGTQHF. Written as DNA, the CDR3 is TGCAGCGTTGAAAGGCCCCCAGGGGGGACGCAGCATTTT.

Only a few counts were recorded for this clonotype. This chain joins TRBV6-5 and TRBJ2-1; TRBD1 agrees at 7 bases. This CDR3 comprises 15 residues. The germline gives CDR1 MNHEY, CDR2 SVGAGI. Trimming removed 7 bases from V and 4 bases from J; junction bases left unmatched: 10. The chain's CDR3 is CASTIGGGQYNEQFF. Written as DNA, the CDR3 is TGTGCCAGCACCATCGGTGGGGGACAGTACAATGAGCAGTTCTTC.

The chain has TRBV7-9 and TRBJ2-5; a weak D match, TRBD2 (5 bases). V shed 5 bases and J shed 2 bases, with 12 bases lying between them. Germline CDR1 reads SEHNR; CDR2 reads FQNEAQ (reference sequence). This CDR3 comprises 14 residues. For the CDR3, the DNA is TGTGCCAGCAGCCAACTAGGGCAACAAGAGACCCAGTACTTC. Residues: CASSQLGQQETQYF.